What follows describes a single TCR beta chain. The data originate from a study of technical replicates of blood from several donors. This table comes from immunoSEQ multiplex PCR, and its TCRdb copy is limited to in-frame clones, with some not included. Here the sample spans tens of thousands of clones, 85% to 95% being singletons. This CDR3 contains 12 residues. The V end was cut by 4 bases, the J end by 5 bases, with 5 bases between. Germline V gene data show CDR1 as MNHNY and CDR2 as SVGAGI (reference sequence). The receptor was derived from a human donor in good health. Specimen: T cells isolated from PBMCs. The chain employs TRBV6-6 and TRBJ2-2; the D is unclear. The chain's CDR3 is CASSSGTGELFF. As DNA, the CDR3 is TGTGCCAGCAGTTCAGGAACCGGGGAGCTGTTTTTT.